The 18 T cell receptor beta chains below come from one sample, sequenced in a study of blood T cell repertoires in COVID-19. Method: immunoSEQ multiplex PCR; TCRdb's copy keeps in-frame clones and lacks some. The table has some 230,000 clones, roughly 84% seen once. The specimen was peripheral blood. Source of these receptors: a man in his forties with acute or convalescent COVID-19.

This sequence joins TRBV5-1 and TRBJ1-4; maybe TRBD1 (5 bases). The CDR3 totals 13 residues. CDR1 SGHRS and CDR2 YFSETQ come from the germline V gene. V lost 3 bases and J 5 bases, leaving 8 bases between the germline ends. CDR3: CASSSDINEKLFF. CDR3 bases: TGCGCCAGCAGCTCGGACATAAATGAAAAACTGTTTTTT.

This clone was counted between two and nine times. V is TRBV7-2 and J is TRBJ1-2, with 11 bases identical to TRBD1. In germline, CDR1 is SGHTA, CDR2 FQGNSA. V shed 3 bases, J shed 7 bases, and the junction held 4 bases outside the gene matches. The CDR3 is 14 residues long. The CDR3 coding sequence is TGTGCCAGCAGCTTCCGGACAGGGGGCAGTGGCTACACCTTC. Protein: CASSFRTGGSGYTF.

The chain uses TRBV2 and TRBJ2-7; 10 bases align to TRBD2. Germline assignment: CDR1 SNHLY and CDR2 FYNNEI. Trimming at V came to 4 bases and at J to 4 bases, leaving 4 bases not matched to a gene. The CDR3 runs to 14 residues. This chain's CDR3 is CASSGVAGGYEQYF. CDR3 sequence (DNA): TGTGCCAGCAGTGGTGTAGCGGGGGGTTACGAGCAGTACTTC.

V gene TRBV9 combines with J gene TRBJ2-2; no clear D gene. The CDR3 is 14 amino acids. Germline CDR1 and CDR2: SGDLS and YYNGEE. The ends were cut back, 0 bases at V and 5 bases at J, with 8 bases in the middle. CDR3 residues: CASSVAERTGELFF. The CDR3 DNA reads as TGTGCCAGCAGCGTAGCTGAGAGGACCGGGGAGCTGTTTTTT.

The rearrangement uses TRBV5-4 and TRBJ2-7, with D perhaps matching TRBD1 (5 bases). Per the germline V gene, CDR1 is SGHNT and CDR2 is YYREEE (reference sequence). The V end was cut by 0 bases, the J end by 3 bases, with 10 bases between. The CDR3 extends over 14 amino acids. CDR3 loop: CASSLGQTSYEQYF. In DNA form, the CDR3 reads TGTGCCAGCAGCTTGGGACAGACGAGCTACGAGCAGTACTTC.

The chain employs TRBV3-1 (or the pseudogene TRBV3-2) and TRBJ1-5; TRBD1 agrees at 12 bases. This CDR3 comprises 14 residues. Trimming at V came to 2 bases and at J to 13 bases, leaving 6 bases not matched to a gene. Germline-derived CDR1 and CDR2 are LGHDT and YNNKEL (reference sequence). The CDR3 sequence is CASSQSGTGGAQHF. The CDR3, as DNA: TGTGCCAGCAGCCAATCGGGGACAGGGGGCGCACAGCATTTT.

The chain recombines TRBV5-6 with TRBJ1-5; D is ambiguous. Trimming took off 2 bases at V and 1 base at J, with 4 bases between the two ends. The germline gives CDR1 SGHDT, CDR2 YYEEEE. This CDR3 has 13 residues. For the CDR3, the DNA is TGTGCCAGCAGCTTTCGGAGCAATCAGCCCCAGCATTTT. Its translation: CASSFRSNQPQHF.

This chain connects TRBV29-1 to TRBJ2-3; unclear D gene. Trimming stripped 3 bases from V and 5 bases from J, with 6 bases between. This CDR3 is built from 11 residues. Germline V gene data show CDR1 as SQVTM and CDR2 as ANQGSEA. The CDR3 DNA is TGCAGCGTTGACGGTGAAGATACGCAGTATTTT. Its protein product is CSVDGEDTQYF.

Here the CDR3 DNA reads TGTGCCAGCAGCTTAGTGCAGGGGCACTACGCTGAAGCTTTCTTT. Translating it yields CASSLVQGHYAEAFF. The J gene is TRBJ1-1, the V gene TRBV11-2; D might be TRBD1 (6 bases). CDR1 and CDR2 from the germline V gene are SGHAT and FQNNGV. The CDR3 loop spans 15 amino acids. Trimming removed 1 base from V and 6 bases from J, with 15 bases in between.

The chain joins TRBV6-5 to TRBJ1-2; D gene unclear. Trimming shortened V by 2 bases and J by 4 bases, and 8 bases separated the two germline ends. Germline lookup yields CDR1 MNHEY and CDR2 SVGAGI. This CDR3 has 13 amino acids. The CDR3 loop is CASSYTRGYGYTF. The DNA for the CDR3 is TGTGCCAGCAGTTACACCAGAGGCTATGGCTACACCTTC.

This sequence joins TRBV3-1 (or the pseudogene TRBV3-2) and TRBJ1-1; TRBD1 agrees at 11 bases. V shed 4 bases and J 3 bases; nucleotides not matched to a gene: 10. The CDR3 spans 17 residues. In germline, CDR1 is LGHDT, CDR2 YNNKEL (reference sequence). The CDR3 DNA reads TGTGCCAGCAGCCCGGCCTCCGGGACAGGGGGGGACACTGAAGCTTTCTTT. It is translated as CASSPASGTGGDTEAFF.

As to this clone: One end of the junction is discordant with germline, which a read error may explain. CDR3 amino acids: CTSRDSEPPNPNEQFF. In DNA form, the CDR3 reads TGTACCAGCCGGGACAGTGAGCCGCCAAACCCTAATGAGCAGTTCTTC. The rearrangement links TRBV6-6 to TRBJ2-1, with 7 bases aligning to TRBD1. CDR3 length equals 16 residues. Germline V CDR1 and CDR2: MNHNY, SVGAGI (reference sequence).

This chain connects TRBV19 to TRBJ1-1, with D unclear. From germline, CDR1 is LNHDA and CDR2 SQIVND (reference sequence). This CDR3 region has 17 residues. V was cut by 6 bases and J by 1 base, with 21 bases left in between. CDR3 nucleotides: TGTGCCAGTAGGTCCGACCCGGGTCGACTGGGGAACACTGAAGCTTTCTTT. Encoded protein: CASRSDPGRLGNTEAFF.

The V call is TRBV13, the J call TRBJ2-7; 12 bases fit TRBD1. This CDR3 is 15 amino acids long. Germline V gives CDR1 PRHDT, CDR2 FYEKMQ (reference sequence). V trimming: 5 bases; J trimming: 7 bases; junction bases outside the gene matches: 9. CDR3 sequence: CASSPGTGGAWEQYF. As DNA, the CDR3 is TGTGCCAGCAGCCCCGGGACAGGGGGCGCCTGGGAGCAGTACTTC.

This rearrangement joins TRBV6-1 to TRBJ1-2, with 7 nucleotides matching TRBD1. Germline V gene sequence: CDR1 MNHNS, CDR2 SASEGT. The V and J ends lost 2 bases and 0 bases, in that order; junction bases with no gene match: 12. CDR3 size: 18 residues. The CDR3: CASSERGQNHLANYGYTF. Here the CDR3 DNA reads TGTGCCAGCAGTGAAAGGGGACAGAACCACCTTGCTAACTATGGCTACACCTTC.

The chain recombines TRBV19 with TRBJ2-1; 12 bases are shared with TRBD2. The V gene's germline CDR1 is LNHDA and CDR2 SQIVND (reference sequence). With 5 bases clipped from V and 12 bases from J, the junction kept 5 bases outside the gene matches. The CDR3 is 13 residues long. The CDR3 region has the DNA TGTGCCAGTAGTCTAACGACTAGCGGGGGGCAGTTCTTC. Translated: CASSLTTSGGQFF.

The chain is built from TRBV28 and TRBJ1-2; maybe TRBD1 (5 bases). The V gene lost 3 bases and the J gene lost 4 bases, with 12 bases spanning the gap. Germline V gene sequence: CDR1 MDHEN, CDR2 SYDVKM. The CDR3 loop spans 14 amino acids. The CDR3 sequence is CASSFQGLIYGYTF. The DNA of the CDR3 is TGTGCCAGCAGTTTCCAGGGCCTGATCTATGGCTACACCTTC.

The CDR3: CAWNGGGYGYTF. CDR3 DNA sequence: TGTGCCTGGAACGGGGGAGGCTATGGCTACACCTTC. The J gene is TRBJ1-2, the V gene TRBV30, with a tentative D call TRBD1 (5 bases). Trimming stripped 4 bases from V and 4 bases from J, with 10 bases between. Germline CDR1 is GTSNPN and CDR2 is SVGIG (reference sequence). The CDR3 is 12 amino acids.